This T cell receptor beta chain was found in a study of long-term antiretroviral therapy in people with HIV. Study-level findings and limits: The study found narrower CDR3 length ranges in HIV repertoires than in controls.

With regard to this clone: The antigen is undetermined.

Version v3.0 of the immunoSEQ assay ran at survey level. TCRdb keeps only in-frame clones here, not all; method: immunoSEQ multiplex PCR. The table shows 20,000 to 30,000 clones, with approximately 86% occurring only once. Trimming left V 3 bases short and J 8 bases short, with 21 bases between. Per germline, CDR1 SGDLS and CDR2 YYNGEE. The CDR3 length is 16 residues. Source: unsorted PBMCs, taken around 4.5 years after starting antiretroviral therapy. The TCR was taken from a man aged 25-40 years with HIV. This chain links TRBV9 with TRBJ2-1; D may be TRBD2 (6 bases). The CDR3 protein is CASSARDSRLGDEQFF. Here the CDR3 DNA reads TGTGCCAGCAGCGCCCGGGACTCCCGACTTGGGGATGAGCAGTTCTTC.